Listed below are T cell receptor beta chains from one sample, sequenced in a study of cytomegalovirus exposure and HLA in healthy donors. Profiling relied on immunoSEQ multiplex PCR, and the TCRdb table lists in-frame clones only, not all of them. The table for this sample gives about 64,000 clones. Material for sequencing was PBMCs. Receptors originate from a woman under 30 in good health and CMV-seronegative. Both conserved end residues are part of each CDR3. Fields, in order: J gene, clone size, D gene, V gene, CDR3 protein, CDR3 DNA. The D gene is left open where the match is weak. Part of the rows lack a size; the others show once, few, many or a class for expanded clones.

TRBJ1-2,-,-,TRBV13,CASSSLPGSIHGRVEDGYTF,TGTGCCAGCAGCTCGTTACCGGGATCGATCCACGGGAGGGTAGAGGATGGCTACACCTTC
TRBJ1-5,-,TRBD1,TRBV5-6,CASSVTPGQGPRSNQPQHF,TGTGCCAGCAGCGTAACCCCGGGACAGGGCCCGCGTAGCAATCAGCCCCAGCATTTT
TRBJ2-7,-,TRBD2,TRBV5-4,CASSLRSAREQTYEQYF,TGTGCCAGCAGCTTGAGGTCGGCGCGGGAGCAGACCTACGAGCAGTACTTC
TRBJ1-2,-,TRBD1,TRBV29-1,CSVTPGTGYGYTF,TGCAGCGTCACGCCCGGGACAGGGTACGGCTACACCTTC
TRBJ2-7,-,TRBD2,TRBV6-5,CASSYGAGGPEQYF,TGTGCCAGCAGTTACGGAGCGGGGGGGCCGGAGCAGTACTTC
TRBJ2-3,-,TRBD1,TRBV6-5,CASSYRDRAPTQYF,TGTGCCAGCAGTTACCGGGACAGGGCTCCTACGCAGTATTTT
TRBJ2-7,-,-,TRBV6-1,CASSDRGQGSSYEQYF,TGTGCCAGCAGTGATAGAGGTCAGGGGAGCTCCTACGAGCAGTACTTC
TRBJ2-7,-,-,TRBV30,CAWNRAYEQYF,TGTGCCTGGAACAGGGCCTACGAGCAGTACTTC
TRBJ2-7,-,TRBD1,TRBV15,CATSINRDREYGSHEQYF,TGTGCCACCAGCATAAACCGGGACAGGGAGTATGGTTCCCACGAGCAGTACTTC
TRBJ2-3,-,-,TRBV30,CAWSLNRVADTQYF,TGTGCCTGGAGTCTAAACAGGGTTGCAGATACGCAGTATTTT
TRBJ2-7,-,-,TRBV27,CASSTTTDAGRSYEQYF,TGTGCCAGCAGTACAACCACCGACGCAGGTAGATCCTACGAGCAGTACTTC
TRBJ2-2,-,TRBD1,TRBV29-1,CSVQGAVGELFF,TGCAGCGTTCAGGGGGCGGTCGGGGAGCTGTTTTTT
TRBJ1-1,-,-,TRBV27,CASSLGGDTEAFF,TGTGCCAGCAGTTTAGGAGGAGACACTGAAGCTTTCTTT
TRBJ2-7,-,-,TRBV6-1,CASSEEPGSSEQYF,TGTGCCAGCAGTGAAGAGCCGGGGAGCTCCGAGCAGTACTTC
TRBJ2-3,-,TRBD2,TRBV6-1,CASSELAGGPDTQYF,TGTGCCAGCAGTGAACTAGCGGGAGGGCCAGATACGCAGTATTTT
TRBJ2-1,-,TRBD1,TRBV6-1,CASSGGQGRTWDYNEQFF,TGTGCCAGCAGTGGGGGACAGGGGAGGACGTGGGACTACAATGAGCAGTTCTTC
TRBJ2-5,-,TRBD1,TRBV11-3,CASSRPGTEETQYF,TGTGCCAGCAGCCGCCCCGGGACAGAAGAGACCCAGTACTTC
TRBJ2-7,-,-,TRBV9,CASTPDWETYEQYF,TGTGCCAGCACCCCAGACTGGGAGACTTACGAGCAGTACTTC
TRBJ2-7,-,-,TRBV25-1,CASSDLASYEQYF,TGTGCCAGCAGCGACCTAGCCTCCTACGAGCAGTACTTC
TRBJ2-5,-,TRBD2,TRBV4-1,CASSQGTLGGGGAETQYF,TGCGCCAGCAGCCAAGGGACCTTGGGTGGCGGGGGGGCAGAGACCCAGTACTTC
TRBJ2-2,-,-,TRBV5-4,CASSLGRGGGGELFF,TGTGCCAGCAGCTTGGGAAGGGGAGGTGGCGGGGAGCTGTTTTTT
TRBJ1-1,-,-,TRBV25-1,CASSAPGHLIEAFF,TGTGCCAGCAGTGCCCCGGGACACCTTATTGAAGCTTTCTTT
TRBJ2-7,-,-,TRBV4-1,CASSQIGSGEQYF,TGCGCCAGCAGCCAAATTGGATCGGGGGAGCAGTACTTC
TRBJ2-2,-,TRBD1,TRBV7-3,CASSPTGGGTGELFF,TGTGCCAGCAGCCCGACAGGGGGCGGGACCGGGGAGCTGTTTTTT
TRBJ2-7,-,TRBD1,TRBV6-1,CASSEGRTGAYEQYF,TGTGCCAGCAGTGAAGGCCGGACAGGGGCCTACGAGCAGTACTTC
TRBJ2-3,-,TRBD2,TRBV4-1,CASSRGGLAVLGDTQYF,TGCGCCAGCAGCCGGGGTGGACTAGCGGTACTCGGAGATACGCAGTATTTT
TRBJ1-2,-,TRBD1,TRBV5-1,CASSLTPTRGHNYGYTF,TGCGCCAGCAGCCTGACCCCCACCAGGGGGCACAACTATGGCTACACCTTC
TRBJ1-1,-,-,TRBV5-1,CASSLEGVGTEAFF,TGCGCCAGCAGCTTGGAGGGGGTGGGCACTGAAGCTTTCTTT
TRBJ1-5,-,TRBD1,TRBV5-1,CASSETGGGHQPQHF,TGCGCCAGCAGCGAGACAGGGGGCGGGCATCAGCCCCAGCATTTT
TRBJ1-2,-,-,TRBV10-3,CASQGGSGYTF,TGTGCCAGCCAAGGGGGATCTGGCTACACCTTC
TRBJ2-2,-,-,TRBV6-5,CASSNAGGELFF,TGTGCCAGCAGTAACGCGGGGGGGGAGCTGTTTTTT
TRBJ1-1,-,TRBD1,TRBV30,CAWSAGGTGGYQAFF,TGTGCCTGGAGTGCTGGCGGGACAGGGGGCTACCAAGCTTTCTTT
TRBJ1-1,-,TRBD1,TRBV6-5,CASGRTGAMNTEAFF,TGTGCCAGCGGGAGGACAGGAGCAATGAACACTGAAGCTTTCTTT
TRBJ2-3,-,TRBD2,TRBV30,CAWSSGRVGTDTQYF,TGTGCCTGGAGTTCAGGGAGGGTTGGCACAGATACGCAGTATTTT
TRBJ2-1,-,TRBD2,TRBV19,CASVTSGSLSYNEQFF,TGTGCCAGTGTGACTAGCGGGAGTTTATCCTACAATGAGCAGTTCTTC
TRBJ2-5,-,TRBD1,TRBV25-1,CASSESGQGALGKTQYF,TGTGCCAGCAGTGAATCGGGACAGGGGGCGCTCGGAAAGACCCAGTACTTC
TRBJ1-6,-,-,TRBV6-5,CASSYGPPSYNSPLHF,TGTGCCAGCAGTTACGGCCCGCCCTCCTATAATTCACCCCTCCACTTT
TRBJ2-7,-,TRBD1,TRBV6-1,CASSERPFGTGSYEQYF,TGTGCCAGCAGTGAAAGACCCTTTGGGACAGGGTCCTACGAGCAGTACTTC
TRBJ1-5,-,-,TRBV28,CASRRQGGSNQPQHF,TGTGCCAGCCGACGGCAGGGAGGTAGCAATCAGCCCCAGCATTTT
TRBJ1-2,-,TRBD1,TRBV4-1,CASSQLQGAQAYGYTF,TGCGCCAGCAGCCAGCTACAGGGGGCCCAGGCTTATGGCTACACCTTC
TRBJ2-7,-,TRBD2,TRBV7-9,CASSPPLAGDSYEQYF,TGTGCCAGCAGCCCTCCACTAGCGGGGGACTCCTACGAGCAGTACTTC
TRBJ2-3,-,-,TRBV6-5,CASSLRVRDTQYF,TGTGCCAGCAGTTTGAGGGTGAGAGATACGCAGTATTTT
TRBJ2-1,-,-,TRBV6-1,CASNTGVALNEQFF,TGTGCCAGCAATACGGGAGTTGCTTTGAATGAGCAGTTCTTC
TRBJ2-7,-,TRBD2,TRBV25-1,CASSEHTSGKLQYF,TGTGCCAGCAGTGAACACACTAGCGGGAAACTTCAGTACTTC
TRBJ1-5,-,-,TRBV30,CAWSVRASNQPQHF,TGTGCCTGGAGTGTACGCGCAAGCAATCAGCCCCAGCATTTT
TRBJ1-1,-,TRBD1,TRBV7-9,CASSFRQGTLF,TGTGCCAGCAGCTTCCGACAGGGGACCCTCTTT
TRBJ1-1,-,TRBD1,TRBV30,CAWGGQMNTEAFF,TGTGCCTGGGGGGGACAGATGAACACTGAAGCTTTCTTT
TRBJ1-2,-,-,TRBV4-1,CASSQVETYYGYTF,TGCGCCAGCAGCCAAGTTGAAACATACTATGGCTACACCTTC
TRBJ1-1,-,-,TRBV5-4,CASSLDQGRNTEAFF,TGTGCCAGCAGCTTGGATCAGGGGAGGAACACTGAAGCTTTCTTT
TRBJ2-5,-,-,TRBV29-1,CSVESSTATGTQYF,TGCAGCGTTGAATCGTCAACTGCCACTGGGACCCAGTACTTC
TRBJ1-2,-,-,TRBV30,CAWSEGTGTGYTF,TGTGCCTGGAGTGAGGGGACCGGGACAGGCTACACCTTC
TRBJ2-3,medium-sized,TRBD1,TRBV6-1,CASSEGTGHTDTQYF,TGTGCCAGCAGTGAAGGGACAGGGCACACAGATACGCAGTATTTT
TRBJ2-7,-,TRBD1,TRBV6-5,CASSYRGTGLYEQYF,TGTGCCAGCAGTTACAGGGGGACAGGGTTATACGAGCAGTACTTC
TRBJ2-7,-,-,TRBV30,CAWSVEEAGAYEQYF,TGTGCCTGGAGTGTAGAGGAAGCGGGTGCCTACGAGCAGTACTTC
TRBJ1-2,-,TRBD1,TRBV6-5,CASSGQDFDYGYTF,TGTGCCAGCAGCGGACAGGACTTCGACTATGGCTACACCTTC
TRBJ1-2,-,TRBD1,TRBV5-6,CASSSGTGTYGYTF,TGTGCCAGCAGTTCCGGGACAGGAACCTATGGCTACACCTTC
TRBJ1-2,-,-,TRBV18,CASSPLDNPDYGYTF,TGTGCCAGCTCACCCCTGGACAACCCAGACTATGGCTACACCTTC